Below are 5 T cell receptor beta chains sequenced from a single sample in a study of T cell responses to AZD1222 COVID-19 vaccine (dated by TCRdb to about 2021). Preparation of the library involved the immunoSEQ multiplex PCR assay. This immuneACCESS table, as held by TCRdb, lists in-frame sequences with V and J called but not all clones. Of the missing ones, under half trace to an unresolved V gene in checked studies; the others have no known cause. Present in this sample are some 130,000 clones, 80% to 95% of which were seen just once. Around 1.1% of the sample lies in the top ten. The time point label on this specimen signifies: about 28 days (+/-7) after the second vaccine dose. This specimen consisted of peripheral blood, obtained 28 days after the second AZD1222 dose. These receptors were obtained from an adult who received the AZD1222 COVID-19 vaccine.

This clone was found a few times. This chain uses TRBV6-2 or TRBV6-3 with TRBJ1-5; possible D gene TRBD1, 6 bases. This CDR3 comprises 14 residues. V was trimmed by 5 bases and J by 7 bases, leaving 15 bases between them. The germline CDR1 and CDR2 sequences are MNHEY and SVGEGT. CDR3 in DNA: TGTGCCAGCAGTGTCGGGGGGGGCGGACAGCCCCAGCATTTT. Its protein is CASSVGGGGQPQHF.

This chain uses TRBV7-9 with TRBJ2-7, with TRBD2 matching over 7 bases. V dropped 0 bases and J dropped 5; count of bases not matched to a gene: 7. The CDR3 runs to 15 residues. CDR1 is SEHNR and CDR2 is FQNEAQ in the germline V gene (reference sequence). Here the CDR3 DNA reads TGTGCCAGCAGCTTAGCGCTAGCGGTGAAGGACGAGCAGTACTTC. Translating it yields CASSLALAVKDEQYF.

The rearrangement uses TRBV5-1 and TRBJ2-5, with D possibly matching TRBD2 (5 bases). V lost 0 bases and J lost 4, with 16 bases in between. CDR3 length: 16 amino acids. Germline V lookup: CDR1 SGHRS, CDR2 YFSETQ. As DNA, the CDR3 is TGCGCCAGCAGCTTGGGGTTGCGCGGAGAGGGAGAGACCCAGTACTTC. It specifies CASSLGLRGEGETQYF.

This clone turned up a few times. The V call is TRBV5-4, the J call TRBJ1-6, with 8 bases matching TRBD1. The length of the CDR3 is 17 residues. CDR1 SGHNT and CDR2 YYREEE come from the germline V gene (reference sequence). V was pared by 2 bases and J by 0 bases, with 4 bases of the junction left unmatched. The CDR3, as DNA: TGTGCCAGCAGCTTCCGGACAGGGAGCTCCTATAATTCACCCCTCCACTTT. It yields the protein CASSFRTGSSYNSPLHF.

This clone was recorded once. The chain carries TRBV9 and TRBJ2-3, with unresolved D. The germline V gene has CDR1 SGDLS and CDR2 YYNGEE. Deletions cut 0 bases from V and 6 bases from J, with 11 bases between. CDR3 length: 14 residues. The CDR3 DNA is TGTGCCAGCAGCGTAGGGATTCAGCCGGATACGCAGTATTTT. Translation: CASSVGIQPDTQYF.